The 6 T cell receptor beta chains below come from one sample, sequenced in a study of blood T cell repertoires in COVID-19. Sequenced by immunoSEQ multiplex PCR; TCRdb stores in-frame clones only, minus some. The sample gives about 83,000 clones, roughly 87% of which show up once; 3% is in the top ten. Sample: peripheral blood. The receptors stem from a woman between 45 and 65 years old with active or convalescent COVID-19.

This chain connects TRBV5-1 to TRBJ2-2; 9 bases map to TRBD1. The CDR3 is 14 residues long. J lost 5 bases, V lost 4 bases, and 3 bases had no gene match. Germline V gene sequence: CDR1 SGHRS, CDR2 YFSETQ. The CDR3 here is CASSPGQGTGELFF. Here the CDR3 DNA reads TGCGCCAGCAGCCCGGGACAGGGTACCGGGGAGCTGTTTTTT.

This chain joins TRBV4-3 and TRBJ1-1, with D perhaps matching TRBD1 (5 bases). V was cut by 2 bases and J by 1 base, with 8 bases left in between. There are 14 residues in the CDR3. Germline lookup yields CDR1 LGHNA and CDR2 YSLEER. The CDR3 spells CASSQFGGNTEAFF. The CDR3 coding sequence is TGCGCCAGCAGCCAATTCGGGGGGAACACTGAAGCTTTCTTT.

V and J are TRBV12-5 and TRBJ2-3; 7 bases agree with TRBD1. The CDR3 loop spans 15 amino acids. The germline gives CDR1 LGHNT, CDR2 FRNRAP. After removal of 3 bases from V and 2 bases from J, the junction contained 5 bases not matched to a gene. The CDR3 is CASGFYRGYTDTQYF. The CDR3 DNA follows: TGTGCTAGTGGTTTCTACAGGGGATACACAGATACGCAGTATTTT.

The genes are TRBV7-3 and TRBJ1-6; the D is unclear. V was trimmed by 5 bases and J by 10 bases, leaving 12 bases between them. Per germline, CDR1 SGHTA and CDR2 FQGTGA. The CDR3 loop spans 13 amino acids. The CDR3 spells CASSPGDMSPLHF. CDR3 in DNA: TGTGCCAGCAGCCCCGGTGACATGTCACCCCTCCACTTT. The full variable domain, in which reference TRBV7-3 and TRBJ1-6 provide the parts outside the CDR3, is GAGVSQTPSNKVTEKGKYVELRCDPISGHTALYWYRQSLGQGPEFLIYFQGTGAADDSGLPNDRFFAVRPEGSVSTLKIQRTERGDSAVYLCASSPGDMSPLHFGNGTRLTVT.

This chain connects TRBV5-4 to TRBJ2-3; a possible D gene is TRBD2 (5 bases). Germline V gene data show CDR1 as SGHNT and CDR2 as YYREEE (reference sequence). CDR3 length equals 13 residues. Between the trimmed V and J ends, which lost 4 bases and 5 bases, there was a span of 11 bases. The CDR3 DNA reads as TGTGCCAGCAGCCCCCCTCGGGAAGATACGCAGTATTTT. It yields the protein CASSPPREDTQYF.

The rearrangement uses TRBV15 and TRBJ1-5; D is perhaps TRBD1 (5 bases). The CDR3 contains 14 residues. In germline, CDR1 is LNHNV, CDR2 YYDKDF (reference sequence). Trimming took 1 base from V and 3 from J, leaving 7 bases between them. CDR3 DNA: TGTGCCACCAGCAGAGGACAGAACAATCAGCCCCAGCATTTT. Protein sequence: CATSRGQNNQPQHF.